The 12 T cell receptor beta chains reported below all come from one sample, sequenced in a study of shared clonotypes between healthy human individuals. Repertoires were generated with immunoSEQ multiplex PCR, while TCRdb's copy carries only in-frame clones and drops some. The sample has 550,000 to 850,000 clones, approximately 74% seen once. Material for sequencing was memory CD4+ T cells sorted from blood. Regarding subset: CD45RA-negative fraction. These receptors were taken from a woman under 40 in good health.

The chain couples TRBV5-1 to TRBJ2-5; no clear D. Trimming stripped 0 bases from V and 5 bases from J, with 8 bases between. The CDR3 spans 13 residues. CDR1 is SGHRS, CDR2 YFSETQ, per germline. CDR3 loop: CASSLAEYETQYF. DNA of the CDR3: TGCGCCAGCAGCTTGGCAGAGTACGAGACCCAGTACTTC.

V gene TRBV5-1 combines with J gene TRBJ2-7; a possible D gene is TRBD1 (5 bases). The ends were cut back, 0 bases at V and 5 bases at J, with 15 bases in the middle. Germline V CDR1 and CDR2: SGHRS, YFSETQ. There are 15 residues in the CDR3. CDR3 nucleotides: TGCGCCAGCAGCTTGGTAGGGGCCTTAGGGAACGAGCAGTACTTC. It codes for CASSLVGALGNEQYF. The entire variable domain, with the rest obtained from reference TRBV5-1 and TRBJ2-7, is as follows: KAGVTQTPRYLIKTRGQQVTLSCSPISGHRSVSWYQQTPGQGLQFLFEYFSETQRNKGNFPGRFSGRQFSNSRSEMNVSTLELGDSALYLCASSLVGALGNEQYFGPGTRLTVT.

On this clone: The same CDR3 also results from other DNA sequences found in this sample. This sequence joins TRBV6-1 and TRBJ2-7; no definite D call. The CDR3 is 12 residues long. From germline, CDR1 is MNHNS and CDR2 SASEGT. V was cut by 3 bases and J by 6 bases, with 9 bases left in between. DNA for the CDR3: TGTGCCAGCAGTGAGCGACTGCGCGAGCAGTACTTC. Translation: CASSERLREQYF.

This clone was found many times. The V gene is TRBV4-1, the J gene TRBJ1-4; D is unresolved. V dropped 7 bases and J dropped 0 bases, with 18 bases sitting between them. Germline-derived CDR1 and CDR2 are MGHRA and YSYEKL. The CDR3 sequence is 17 residues long. The CDR3 DNA is TGCGCCAGCACTCAGAGGTCAATCTCCTCAACTAATGAAAAACTGTTTTTT. Translation: CASTQRSISSTNEKLFF.

This clone was seen only once. The V and J genes are TRBV7-9 and TRBJ1-3; no clear D gene. V lost 4 bases, J lost 0 bases, and 13 bases lay in between. Looked up from germline, CDR1 is SEHNR and CDR2 is FQNEAQ (reference sequence). This CDR3 spans 16 amino acids. The DNA of the CDR3 is TGTGCCAGCAGCTCCACAAGGGTCTCCTCTGGAAACACCATATATTTT. Translated, it gives CASSSTRVSSGNTIYF.

This clone came up once. CDR3 DNA: TGCGCCAGCAGCCATCCGGCGGGGTTCCCTTCACCCCTCCACTTT. This sequence encodes CASSHPAGFPSPLHF. The rearrangement uses TRBV4-1 and TRBJ1-6; D is unclear. CDR1 is MGHRA, CDR2 YSYEKL, per germline. CDR3 length: 15 residues. Deletions cut 3 bases from V and 9 bases from J, with 15 bases between.

This chain links TRBV9 with TRBJ2-7; 10 nucleotides match TRBD2. Germline CDR1 SGDLS, CDR2 YYNGEE. This CDR3 contains 17 residues. V trimming: 0 bases; J trimming: 2 bases; junction bases outside the gene matches: 8. CDR3 in DNA: TGTGCCAGCAGCGTAGCGCCTAGCGGGAGAGGGGCCTACGAGCAGTACTTC. It specifies CASSVAPSGRGAYEQYF.

The chain recombines TRBV19 with TRBJ1-1; 7 nucleotides agree with TRBD1. Germline assignment: CDR1 LNHDA and CDR2 SQIVND (reference sequence). The CDR3 length is 15 residues. The J segment lost 4 bases and the V segment lost 5 bases, leaving 10 bases of the junction unmatched. Here the CDR3 reads CASSFYRGSGTEAFF. The CDR3 region has the DNA TGTGCCAGTAGTTTCTACAGGGGCAGTGGCACTGAAGCTTTCTTT.

This clone has just a few counts. The chain combines TRBV19 with TRBJ1-4; 9 bases agree with TRBD1. J was trimmed by 6 bases and V by 6 bases; bases with no gene match: 8. The germline CDR1 and CDR2 sequences are LNHDA and SQIVND (reference sequence). This CDR3 has 15 amino acids. The CDR3 DNA sequence: TGTGCCAGTAGCCCACAGGGGGCGCTCGATGAAAAACTGTTTTTT. Protein sequence: CASSPQGALDEKLFF.

Only a few counts were recorded for this clone. The sample has other DNA sequences that encode this CDR3 too. The CDR3: CASSGGGGNQPQHF. Here the CDR3 DNA reads TGTGCCAGTTCCGGGGGGGGCGGCAATCAGCCCCAGCATTTT. This chain connects TRBV25-1 to TRBJ1-5; weak D call: TRBD1 (6 bases). CDR3 length equals 14 residues. Germline loops: CDR1 MGHDK, CDR2 SYGVNS. Trimming removed 9 bases from V and 2 bases from J, with 14 bases in between.

The chain carries TRBV28 and TRBJ2-1, with TRBD1 matching over 9 bases. V shed 4 bases and J 12 bases; nucleotides not matched to a gene: 7. Germline V lookup: CDR1 MDHEN, CDR2 SYDVKM. The CDR3 consists of 13 residues. The CDR3 DNA is TGTGCCAGCAGTTGGACAGGGGATAGCGGGCAGTTCTTC. Translating it yields CASSWTGDSGQFF.

This clone was observed a single time. The V and J genes are TRBV5-1 and TRBJ1-3; the D is unclear. CDR1 and CDR2 from the germline V gene are SGHRS and YFSETQ. The CDR3 runs 13 residues. Trimming pared 1 base from V and 4 bases from J, leaving 6 bases between. This CDR3 is CASSLNLGNTIYF. The CDR3, as DNA: TGCGCCAGCAGCTTGAATCTCGGAAACACCATATATTTT. Together with reference TRBV5-1 and TRBJ1-3, the CDR3 gives the full variable domain: KAGVTQTPRYLIKTRGQQVTLSCSPISGHRSVSWYQQTPGQGLQFLFEYFSETQRNKGNFPGRFSGRQFSNSRSEMNVSTLELGDSALYLCASSLNLGNTIYFGEGSWLTVV.